This TCR beta chain comes out of a study of CD8 T cells in Susac syndrome. Broader study findings: As the study acknowledged, the number of individuals in its TCR sequencing and HLA analysis was relatively small.

Random-hexamer reverse transcription was applied to roughly 0.45 to 1 ug RNA. The method of amplification for TCR beta CDR3 was immunoSEQ multiplex PCR, covering 54 Vbeta and 13 Jbeta. TCRdb called the immunoSEQ multiplex PCR reads again in MiXCR, with one record for every CDR3 protein. The sample yields 180,000 or so distinct CDR3 sequences, about 93% seen once. The junction had 3 bases not matched to a gene; V was cut back by 4 bases and J by 0 bases. There are 16 residues in the CDR3. Germline CDR1 MNHEY, CDR2 SMNVEV (reference sequence). As concerns this clonotype: Its antigen remains unknown.

The sequenced sample consisted of CD4+ T cells from PBMCs. The source is a human donor in good health. The gene calls are TRBV27 and TRBJ1-5; 10 bases map to TRBD1. In DNA, the CDR3 is TGTGCCAGCAGTTCCGGGACAGGGGTTAGCAATCAGCCCCAGCATTTT. This encodes CASSSGTGVSNQPQHF.